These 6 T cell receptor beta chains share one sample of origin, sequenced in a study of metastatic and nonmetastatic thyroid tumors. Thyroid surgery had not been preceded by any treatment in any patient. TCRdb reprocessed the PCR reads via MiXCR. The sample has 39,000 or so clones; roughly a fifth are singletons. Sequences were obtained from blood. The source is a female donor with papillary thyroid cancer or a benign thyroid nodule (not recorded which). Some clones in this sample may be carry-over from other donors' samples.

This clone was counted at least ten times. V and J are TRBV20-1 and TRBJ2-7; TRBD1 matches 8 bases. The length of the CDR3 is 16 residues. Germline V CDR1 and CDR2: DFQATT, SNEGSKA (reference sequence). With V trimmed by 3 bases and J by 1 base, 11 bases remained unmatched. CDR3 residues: CSASPTNRGSSYEQYF. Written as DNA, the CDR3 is TGCAGTGCTAGTCCCACGAACAGGGGGAGTTCCTACGAGCAGTACTTC.

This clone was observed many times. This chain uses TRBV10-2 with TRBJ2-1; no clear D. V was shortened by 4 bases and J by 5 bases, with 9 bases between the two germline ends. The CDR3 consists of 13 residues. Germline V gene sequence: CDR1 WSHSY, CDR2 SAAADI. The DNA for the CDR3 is TGCGCCAGCAGTGCGGAGTGGGACAATGAGCAGTTCTTC. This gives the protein CASSAEWDNEQFF.

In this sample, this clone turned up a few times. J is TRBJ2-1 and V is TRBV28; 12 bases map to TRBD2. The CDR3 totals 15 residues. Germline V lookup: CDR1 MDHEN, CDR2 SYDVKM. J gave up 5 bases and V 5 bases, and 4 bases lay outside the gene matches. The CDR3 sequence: CASSHLAGGHNEQFF. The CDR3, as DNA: TGTGCCAGCAGTCATCTAGCGGGAGGGCACAATGAGCAGTTCTTC.

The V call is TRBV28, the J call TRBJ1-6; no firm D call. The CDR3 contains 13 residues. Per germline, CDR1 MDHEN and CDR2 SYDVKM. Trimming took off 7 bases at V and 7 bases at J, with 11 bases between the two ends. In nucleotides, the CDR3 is TGTGCCAGCATCCGGTACCAGAATTCACCCCTCCACTTT. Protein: CASIRYQNSPLHF.

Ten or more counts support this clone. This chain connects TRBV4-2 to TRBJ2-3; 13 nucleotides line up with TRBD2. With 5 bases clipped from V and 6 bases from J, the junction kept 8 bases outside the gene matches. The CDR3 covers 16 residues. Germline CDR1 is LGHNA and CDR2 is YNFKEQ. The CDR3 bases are TGTGCCAGCAGCGCGGGGACTAGCGGGAAGGTGGATACGCAGTATTTT. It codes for CASSAGTSGKVDTQYF.

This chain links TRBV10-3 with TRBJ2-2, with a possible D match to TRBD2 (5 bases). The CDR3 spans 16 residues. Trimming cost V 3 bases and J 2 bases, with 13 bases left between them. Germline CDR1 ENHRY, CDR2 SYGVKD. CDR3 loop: CAISDRYRGNTGELFF. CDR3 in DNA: TGTGCCATCAGTGATCGCTATCGGGGAAACACCGGGGAGCTGTTTTTT.